This TCR beta chain was captured in a study of Tregs in tolerant kidney transplant recipients. The CDR3 is 14 amino acids. V lost 5 bases and J lost 9, with 17 bases in between. Germline CDR1 is SEHNR and CDR2 is FQNEAQ (reference sequence). About this clone itself: The read ends 3 residues before the CDR3 terminus; that terminus is restored from the germline J gene.

Mixed chimerism was transient after nonmyeloablative marrow transplants from related graft donors. Some clones are missing from TCRdb's copy, which holds only in-frame ones; the method was immunoSEQ multiplex PCR. The sample totals approximately 30,000 clones; its top ten clones hold approximately 1.9%. The TCR originated in a human patient who received a combined kidney and bone marrow transplant. Some T cells may originate from the graft donor. V gene TRBV7-9 combines with J gene TRBJ2-1; D gene unclear. The sequencing used CD4+ T cells from blood (PBMCs), collected 24 months after the transplant. The part of the CDR3 DNA that was read is TGTGCCAGCAGCCCAGATAGGGTCGGAGCTGAG. Protein sequence: CASSPDRVGAE. The complete CDR3 sequence is CASSPDRVGAEQFF. Supplemented by reference TRBV7-9 and TRBJ2-1, the full variable domain reads DTGVSQNPRHKITKRGQNVTFRCDPISEHNRLYWYRQTLGQGPEFLTYFQNEAQLEKSRLLSDRFSAERPKGSFSTLEIQRTEQGDSAMYLCASSPDRVGAEQFFGPGTRLTVL.